The 8 T cell receptor beta chains reported below all come from one sample, sequenced in a study of blood T cell repertoires in COVID-19. The method was immunoSEQ multiplex PCR; TCRdb's version includes in-frame clones alone and lacks a portion of them. The sample records some 41,000 clones, more than 65% being singletons. Sequencing used peripheral blood. The receptor set was obtained from a woman aged 70-85 years with acute or convalescent COVID-19.

The chain carries TRBV19 and TRBJ1-1; unclear D gene. Germline V CDR1 and CDR2: LNHDA, SQIVND (reference sequence). V dropped 5 bases and J dropped 5 bases, with 15 bases sitting between them. The CDR3 has 14 amino acids. CDR3 loop: CASSFRPRGTEAFF. In DNA form, the CDR3 reads TGTGCCAGTAGTTTCCGACCCCGGGGTACTGAAGCTTTCTTT.

The chain links TRBV28 to TRBJ1-2; 9 positions match TRBD1. CDR1 and CDR2 (germline): MDHEN, SYDVKM. Trimming cost V 6 bases and J 8 bases; bases outside gene matches: 16. The length of the CDR3 is 16 residues. The CDR3, as DNA: TGTGCCAGCAGGTACGACAGGGGGTTGCGTGCAGCGGGCTACACCTTC. Amino acids: CASRYDRGLRAAGYTF.

The chain has TRBV5-4 and TRBJ1-2; D is unresolved. The CDR3 contains 15 residues. Looked up from germline, CDR1 is SGHNT and CDR2 is YYREEE (reference sequence). Trimming removed 0 bases from V and 1 base from J, with 10 bases in between. CDR3 DNA sequence: TGTGCCAGCAGCTTGGGTGGCCGCAATAACTATGGCTACACCTTC. It yields the protein CASSLGGRNNYGYTF. Filled out from reference TRBV5-4 and TRBJ1-2, the complete variable domain reads ETGVTQSPTHLIKTRGQQVTLRCSSQSGHNTVSWYQQALGQGPQFIFQYYREEENGRGNFPPRFSGLQFPNYSSELNVNALELDDSALYLCASSLGGRNNYGYTFGSGTRLTVV.

The CDR3 sequence is CASSMGTKNNSPLHF. CDR3 sequence (DNA): TGCGCCAGCAGTATGGGGACAAAGAATAATTCACCCCTCCACTTT. The J gene is TRBJ1-6, the V gene TRBV10-1; a possible D gene is TRBD1 (6 bases). CDR1 and CDR2 (germline): WNHNN, SYGVQD (reference sequence). This CDR3 contains 15 residues. V lost 5 bases, J lost 5 bases, and 13 bases lay in between.

This sequence joins TRBV6-6 and TRBJ2-5, with D maybe TRBD2 (5 bases). Germline lookup yields CDR1 MNHNY and CDR2 SVGAGI (reference sequence). The ends were cut back, 2 bases at V and 5 bases at J, with 6 bases in the middle. This CDR3 is 12 amino acids long. The CDR3 reads CASSYPGETQYF. For the CDR3, the DNA is TGTGCCAGCAGTTACCCGGGGGAGACCCAGTACTTC.

This rearrangement joins TRBV5-1 to TRBJ2-6; D is perhaps TRBD1 (5 bases). The V end was cut by 2 bases, the J end by 0 bases, with 12 bases between. The CDR3 totals 17 residues. Germline-derived CDR1 and CDR2 are SGHRS and YFSETQ. The CDR3 loop reads CASSFAGSPSGANVLTF. The DNA for the CDR3 is TGCGCCAGCAGCTTCGCAGGGTCCCCCTCTGGGGCCAACGTCCTGACTTTC.

In DNA form, the CDR3 reads TGTGCCAGCAGCGACCAAGCGATCTCTGGAAACACCATATATTTT. It translates to CASSDQAISGNTIYF. This rearrangement joins TRBV7-2 to TRBJ1-3; D is unclear. The V end lost 5 bases, the J end lost 0 bases, and 11 bases lay between the germline ends. Per germline, CDR1 SGHTA and CDR2 FQGNSA. The CDR3 has 15 amino acids.

This clone was observed a handful of times. The genes are TRBV19 and TRBJ2-6; 8 bases are shared with TRBD1. CDR1 is LNHDA, CDR2 SQIVND, per germline (reference sequence). This CDR3 region has 18 residues. Trimming removed 4 bases from V and 2 bases from J; junction bases left unmatched: 10. CDR3 sequence (DNA): TGTGCCAGTAGTAAGACAGGGGTACAAACAACTGGGGCCAACGTCCTGACTTTC. Protein product: CASSKTGVQTTGANVLTF. The full variable domain, its missing parts supplied by reference TRBV19 and TRBJ2-6, is DGGITQSPKYLFRKEGQNVTLSCEQNLNHDAMYWYRQDPGQGLRLIYYSQIVNDFQKGDIAEGYSVSREKKESFPLTVTSAQKNPTAFYLCASSKTGVQTTGANVLTFGAGSRLTVL.